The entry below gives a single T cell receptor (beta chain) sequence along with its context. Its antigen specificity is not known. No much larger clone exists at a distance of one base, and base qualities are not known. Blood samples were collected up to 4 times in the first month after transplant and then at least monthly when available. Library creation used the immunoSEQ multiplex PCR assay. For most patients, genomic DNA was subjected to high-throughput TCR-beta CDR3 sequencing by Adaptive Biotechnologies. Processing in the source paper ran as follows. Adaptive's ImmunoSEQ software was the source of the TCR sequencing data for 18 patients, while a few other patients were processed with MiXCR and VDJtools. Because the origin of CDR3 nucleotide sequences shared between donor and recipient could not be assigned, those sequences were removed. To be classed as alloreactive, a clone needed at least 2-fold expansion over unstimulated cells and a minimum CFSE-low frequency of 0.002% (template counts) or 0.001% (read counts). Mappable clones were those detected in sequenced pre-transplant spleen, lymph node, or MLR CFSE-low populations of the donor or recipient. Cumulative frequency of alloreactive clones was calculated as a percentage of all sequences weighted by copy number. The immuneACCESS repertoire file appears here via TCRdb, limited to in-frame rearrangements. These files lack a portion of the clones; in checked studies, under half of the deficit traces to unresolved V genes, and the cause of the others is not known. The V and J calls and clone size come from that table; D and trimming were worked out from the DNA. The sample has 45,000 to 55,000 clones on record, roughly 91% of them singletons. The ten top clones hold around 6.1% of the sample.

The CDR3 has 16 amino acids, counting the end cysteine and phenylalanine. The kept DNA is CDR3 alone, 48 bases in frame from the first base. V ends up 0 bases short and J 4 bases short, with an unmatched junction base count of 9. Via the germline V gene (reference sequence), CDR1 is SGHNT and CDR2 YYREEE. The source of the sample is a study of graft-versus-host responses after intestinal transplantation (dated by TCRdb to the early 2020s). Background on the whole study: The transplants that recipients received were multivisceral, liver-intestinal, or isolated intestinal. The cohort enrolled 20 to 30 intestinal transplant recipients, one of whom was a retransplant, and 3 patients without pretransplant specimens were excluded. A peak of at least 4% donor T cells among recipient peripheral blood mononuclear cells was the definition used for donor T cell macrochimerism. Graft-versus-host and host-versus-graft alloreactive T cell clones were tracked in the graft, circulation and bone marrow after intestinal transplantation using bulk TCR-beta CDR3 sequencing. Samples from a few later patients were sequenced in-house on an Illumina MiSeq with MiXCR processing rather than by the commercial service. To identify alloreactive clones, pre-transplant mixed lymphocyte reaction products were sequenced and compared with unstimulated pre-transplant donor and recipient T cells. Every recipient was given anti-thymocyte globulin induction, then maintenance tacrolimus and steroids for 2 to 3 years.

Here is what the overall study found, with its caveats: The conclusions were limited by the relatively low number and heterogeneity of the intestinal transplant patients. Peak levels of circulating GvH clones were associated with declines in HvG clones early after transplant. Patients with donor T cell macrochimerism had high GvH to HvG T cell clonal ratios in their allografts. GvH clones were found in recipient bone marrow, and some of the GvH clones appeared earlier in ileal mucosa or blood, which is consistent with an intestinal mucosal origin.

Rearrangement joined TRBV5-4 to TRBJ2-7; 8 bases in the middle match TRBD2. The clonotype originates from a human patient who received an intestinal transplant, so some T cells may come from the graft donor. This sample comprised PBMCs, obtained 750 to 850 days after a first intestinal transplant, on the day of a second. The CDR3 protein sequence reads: CASSLARGGARYEQYF. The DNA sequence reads TGTGCCAGCAGCTTGGCTCGGGGGGGCGCCCGGTACGAGCAGTACTTC.